Below, 10 T cell receptor beta chains from the same sample are listed, as sequenced in a study of post-analysis software for immune sequencing data. Study outcomes and limitations: Patients had higher frequencies than controls of roughly five TRBV segments, including TRBV5-6, TRBV5-1 and TRBV20-1.

Incorporated into the TCR beta cDNA libraries were unique molecular identifiers, which served to reduce PCR and sequencing biases. TCRdb analysed the PCR reads with MiXCR anew, one entry per CDR3 protein. The profile shows approximately 770,000 distinct CDR3 sequences, just over 45% of them singletons. Their cognate antigens are unknown. The specimen sequenced was blood. These receptors came from a girl aged 10 to 17 with multiple sclerosis.

This clonotype was seen only a few times. The chain uses TRBV12-3 or TRBV12-4 and TRBJ2-7; possible D gene TRBD1, 6 bases. This CDR3 has 13 amino acids. V lost 3 bases to trimming and J lost 4 bases, with 10 bases between them. CDR3 amino acids: CASSFGQKYEQYF. Written as DNA, the CDR3 is TGTGCCAGCAGTTTCGGACAGAAATACGAGCAGTACTTC.

The V and J genes are TRBV7-9 and TRBJ2-1; D unresolved. The CDR3 is made up of 12 amino acids. The germline V and J ends were trimmed by 5 bases and 10 bases, with 12 bases remaining between them. Germline V gene sequence: CDR1 SEHNR, CDR2 FQNEAQ (reference sequence). The CDR3: CASSPEPYEQFF. CDR3 bases: TGTGCCAGCAGCCCGGAACCCTACGAGCAGTTCTTC.

In the case of this clonotype: At one of its ends the junction is not consistent with the germline gene, which may arise from a read error. The chain employs TRBV5-1 and TRBJ2-7, with 7 bases identical to TRBD2. CDR3 length equals 14 residues. Germline CDR1 is SGHRS and CDR2 is YFSETQ. The CDR3 loop reads CASMEGGPSCEQYF. The CDR3 DNA is TGCGCCAGCATGGAGGGAGGGCCTTCCTGCGAGCAGTACTTC.

This chain connects TRBV20-1 to TRBJ2-7, with D unresolved. The J call may not be correct, given that the DNA end is closer to TRBJ2-4. Looked up from germline, CDR1 is DFQATT and CDR2 is SNEGSKA (reference sequence). This CDR3 has 15 amino acids. Here the CDR3 DNA reads TGCAGTGCTCCCGATAAAAGAGGAGCCAAAAACATTCAGTACTTC. Protein: CSAPDKRGAKNIQYF.

The V and J genes are TRBV12-3 or TRBV12-4 and TRBJ1-1, with D maybe TRBD1 (5 bases). CDR3 length: 12 residues. The V end was cut by 6 bases, the J end by 7 bases, with 12 bases between. CDR3 residues: CASSPTGNEAFF. CDR3 nucleotides: TGTGCCAGCAGCCCAACAGGTAATGAAGCTTTCTTT.

This clonotype showed up just a few times. V gene TRBV7-9 combines with J gene TRBJ2-5; 7 bases align to TRBD2. TRBJ2-7 explains the end of the DNA better; the J call may be wrong. Germline V CDR1 and CDR2: SEHNR, FQNEAQ (reference sequence). The CDR3 is 14 amino acids. CDR3 sequence reads: CASREGGKSYEQYF. CDR3 sequence (DNA): TGTGCCAGCAGGGAGGGAGGGAAGTCCTACGAGCAGTACTTC.

The gene calls are TRBV6-1 and TRBJ1-2; unclear D gene. The CDR3 consists of 13 residues. Trimming took 3 bases from V and 4 from J, leaving 9 bases between them. Germline assignment: CDR1 MNHNS and CDR2 SASEGT. The CDR3 sequence is CASSDTGGYGYTF. The CDR3 DNA follows: TGTGCCAGCAGTGATACGGGTGGCTATGGCTACACCTTC.

The chain joins TRBV6-1 to TRBJ2-3; TRBD2 agrees at 10 bases. V was pared by 7 bases and J by 5 bases, with 12 bases of the junction left unmatched. Germline V gives CDR1 MNHNS, CDR2 SASEGT. This CDR3 comprises 16 residues. The CDR3 DNA reads as TGTGCCAGCAACCTCCTAGCGGGAGTATCTGTAGATACGCAGTATTTT. Translating gives CASNLLAGVSVDTQYF.

The J gene is TRBJ1-4, the V gene TRBV15, with D hard to call. V was shortened by 1 base and J by 4 bases, with 7 bases between the two germline ends. CDR3 length: 14 residues. The germline V gene encodes CDR1 LNHNV and CDR2 YYDKDF (reference sequence). The CDR3 loop reads CATSRGRLNEKLFF. For the CDR3, the DNA is TGTGCCACCAGCAGAGGCCGTCTTAATGAAAAACTGTTTTTT.

The J gene is TRBJ2-7, the V gene TRBV28; D tentatively reads TRBD1 or TRBD2 (5 bases each). The CDR3 is 15 amino acids. Germline V gene sequence: CDR1 MDHEN, CDR2 SYDVKM. Trimming shortened V by 4 bases and J by 0 bases, and 13 bases separated the two germline ends. The CDR3 spells CASSSPGRSSYEQYF. CDR3 DNA sequence: TGTGCCAGCAGTTCCCCGGGACGTAGCTCCTACGAGCAGTACTTC.